This note documents a single T cell receptor beta chain sequence. Its antigen target is currently unknown. No much larger clone is present one base from it, and per-base qualities are unavailable. There are 13 amino acids in the CDR3, from cysteine to phenylalanine inclusive. Of the read, only the CDR3 DNA is kept; its 39 bases are in frame from base 1. V is clipped by 5 bases and J by 0 bases, and the sequence between their germline boundaries is 6 bases long. The germline V gene (reference sequence) yields LNHDA for CDR1 and SQIVND for CDR2. This sample is drawn from a study of blood T cell repertoires in COVID-19 (dated by TCRdb to about 2020). Regarding the research as a whole: Samples covering the acute and convalescent phases of COVID-19 were provided by collaborators in the United States, Italy and Spain. Nearly every sample came with metadata listing a de-identified subject ID, COVID-19 status, age in years and sex. Where available, HLA class I and class II types were taken from metadata supplied by the sample provider and were not determined by assay-based typing. The samples were drawn from the first 160 participants of the ongoing ImmuneRACE study and from 1,254 subjects provided by 6 global collaborators. The repertoires were made available in a free public database intended to serve as a resource for research on the immune response to SARS-CoV-2. Deeply sampled blood TCRbeta repertoires from subjects exposed to, actively infected with, or recovered from COVID-19 were included in the dataset. The material from the prospective study consisted of cDNA or gDNA derived from T cells, B-cell-depleted T cells, or PBMCs.

TCRbeta CDR3 regions were amplified from genomic DNA using the immunoSEQ Assay, a bias-controlled multiplex PCR. The authors' analysis ran thus. The number of nucleated cells in each sample was estimated by amplification of reference gene primers within the assay. To quantify the absolute abundance of each unique TCRbeta CDR3 rearrangement, sequence reads were collapsed and filtered. Productive Simpson clonality was computed per sample as the square root of Simpson's diversity index over productive rearrangements. The table comes from immuneACCESS by way of TCRdb, which keeps in-frame sequences with V and J called. Part of the clones is missing from these tables; in studies checked, under half for an unresolved V gene and the rest for unknown reasons. V, J and clone size derive from that table, while D and trimming were established from the DNA sequence. The table for this sample lists more than 90,000 clones; 65% to 85% of them were counted only once. Of the sample, roughly 0.89% falls within the top ten clones.

Collaborating institutions collected whole blood in K2EDTA tubes following their own protocols. For TCRbeta analysis, collaborators shipped samples in one of three forms: frozen whole blood, isolated PBMCs, or DNA extracted from either of those sample types. General study outcomes and caveats: Clinical and demographic metadata were provided uncurated, with the amount varying by source and participant.

The sequence was obtained from a woman in her 70s with acute or convalescent COVID-19. The rearranged segments are TRBV19 and TRBJ2-3; no confident D gene assignment can be made. Specimen: peripheral blood. DNA sequence: TGTGCCAGTAGTCGTTTTAGCACAGATACGCAGTATTTT. Its protein product is CASSRFSTDTQYF.